One and the same sample provided the 11 T cell receptor beta chains below, sequenced in a study of T cells in Graves' hyperthyroidism and ophthalmopathy. Amplification targeted TCR beta CDR3 regions from RNA transcripts. Initially, a first-round RT-PCR of the TCR CDR3 employed the HTBI primer set. A single record per CDR3 protein comes from TCRdb applying MiXCR to the multiplex PCR reads. The top ten hold approximately 15% of the sample, which has over 500,000 distinct CDR3 sequences, roughly 15% seen once. The sample comprised blood. These TCRs come from a young woman with Graves' ophthalmopathy.

Only a few counts were recorded for this clonotype. V gene TRBV5-5 combines with J gene TRBJ1-1; D unresolved. CDR3 length: 15 residues. Germline V gene data show CDR1 as SGHKS and CDR2 as YYEKEE (reference sequence). V shed 0 bases and J shed 7 bases, with 16 bases lying between them. Written as DNA, the CDR3 is TGTGCCAGCAGCTTGGGACCCTCAAACCGTCTTGAAGCTTTCTTT. Amino acid sequence: CASSLGPSNRLEAFF.

This clonotype was seen only a few times. The chain is built from TRBV27 and TRBJ2-7; D may match TRBD1 or TRBD2 (5 bases each). V was pared by 0 bases and J by 0 bases, with 9 bases between. Per the germline V gene, CDR1 is MNHEY and CDR2 is SMNVEV (reference sequence). The CDR3 is made up of 15 amino acids. This CDR3 is CASSLSGESSYEQYF. CDR3 bases: TGTGCCAGCAGTTTATCAGGGGAGAGCTCCTACGAGCAGTACTTC.

This clonotype was recorded a few times. The chain carries TRBV25-1 and TRBJ2-2; D call uncertain. CDR3 length: 14 amino acids. V gave up 4 bases and J gave up 0 bases, with 6 bases separating them. Germline-derived CDR1 and CDR2 are MGHDK and SYGVNS. The CDR3 sequence is CASSVHTNTGELFF. In DNA form, the CDR3 reads TGTGCCAGCAGTGTGCACACGAACACCGGGGAGCTGTTTTTT.

This clonotype has just a few counts. V is TRBV7-6 and J is TRBJ1-2; D is perhaps TRBD1 (5 bases). V was shortened by 5 bases and J by 4 bases, with 14 bases between the two germline ends. CDR1 is SGHVS, CDR2 FNYEAQ, per germline. CDR3 length: 14 residues. The CDR3 is CASSPTPGLYGYTF. The CDR3 DNA reads as TGTGCCAGCAGCCCAACCCCGGGGCTCTATGGCTACACCTTC. Variable domain in full (rest from reference TRBV7-6 and TRBJ1-2): GAGVSQSPRYKVTKRGQDVALRCDPISGHVSLYWYRQALGQGPEFLTYFNYEAQQDKSGLPNDRFSAERPEGSISTLTIQRTEQRDSAMYRCASSPTPGLYGYTFGSGTRLTVV.

The chain uses TRBV4-1 and TRBJ2-5; 9 bases line up with TRBD2. Germline lookup yields CDR1 MGHRA and CDR2 YSYEKL. With 8 bases clipped from V and 1 base from J, the junction kept 5 bases outside the gene matches. The CDR3 has 14 residues. CDR3 nucleotides: TGCGCCAGCGGTTATAGCGGGGGCCAAGAGACCCAGTACTTC. It specifies CASGYSGGQETQYF.

With regard to this clonotype: This may come from a read error, since a much larger clone is one base off. V is TRBV6-1 and J is TRBJ1-1; D is unresolved. The CDR3 sequence is 14 residues long. V lost 2 bases to trimming and J lost 4 bases, with 11 bases between them. From germline, CDR1 is MNHNS and CDR2 SASEGT. In nucleotides, the CDR3 is TGTGCCAGCAGTGAAAGGCAGAAGACCACTGAAGCTTTCTTT. Translated: CASSERQKTTEAFF.

The table lists this clonotype with a few counts. A much larger clone is a single base away; this may be a read error. This chain connects TRBV7-8 to TRBJ1-4, with D possibly TRBD1 on 6 matching bases. V gave up 6 bases and J gave up 8 bases, with 13 bases separating them. Germline V gene sequence: CDR1 SGHVS, CDR2 FQNEAQ. The CDR3 is made up of 13 amino acids. This CDR3 reads CASSAPRGEKLFF. The CDR3 DNA reads TGTGCCAGCAGTGCTCCGAGGGGGGAAAAACTGTTTTTT.

The V and J genes are TRBV19 and TRBJ1-1; a weak D match, TRBD1 (6 bases). CDR1 is LNHDA and CDR2 is SQIVND in the germline V gene (reference sequence). V lost 3 bases to trimming and J lost 5 bases, with 16 bases between them. The CDR3 has 15 amino acids. The CDR3 reads CASSIGGRGATEAFF. For the CDR3, the DNA is TGTGCCAGTAGTATCGGGGGCAGGGGCGCAACTGAAGCTTTCTTT.

V gene TRBV15 combines with J gene TRBJ2-2, with TRBD2 identical over 10 bases. J was trimmed by 7 bases and V by 5 bases; bases with no gene match: 7. Germline CDR1 LNHNV, CDR2 YYDKDF (reference sequence). CDR3 size: 15 residues. The CDR3 region is CATSGPSGSIGELFF. CDR3 sequence (DNA): TGTGCCACCAGCGGTCCTAGCGGGAGTATCGGGGAGCTGTTTTTT.

This sequence joins TRBV2 and TRBJ2-3; D is perhaps TRBD2 (6 bases). Trimming removed 5 bases from V and 1 base from J, with 10 bases in between. Germline V lookup: CDR1 SNHLY, CDR2 FYNNEI. The CDR3 covers 14 residues. Here the CDR3 reads CASSQTSRTDTQYF. The CDR3 nucleotides read TGTGCCAGCAGTCAAACTAGCCGCACAGATACGCAGTATTTT.

This clonotype showed up many times. The chain uses TRBV4-3 and TRBJ2-3, with D perhaps matching TRBD2 (5 bases). Germline CDR1 is LGHNA and CDR2 is YSLEER. The CDR3 spans 16 residues. Trimming pared 0 bases from V and 6 bases from J, leaving 16 bases between. CDR3 region: CASSQDQNLASDTQYF. DNA of the CDR3: TGCGCCAGCAGCCAAGATCAAAATCTAGCTAGCGATACGCAGTATTTT.